Sequencing of this TCR beta chain was carried out in a study of radiotherapy plus CTLA-4 blockade in lung cancer. The J segment lost 5 bases and the V segment lost 5 bases, leaving 10 bases of the junction unmatched. Germline V gene lookup returns CDR1 MNHEY and CDR2 SMNVEV (reference sequence). The CDR3 spans 15 residues. Measured with immunoSEQ multiplex PCR; TCRdb has only the in-frame clones, and not every one. Of some 66,000 clones in the sample, about 83% were seen once. The sample was peripheral blood, taken from a patient treated with radiotherapy plus ipilimumab. The V call is TRBV27, the J call TRBJ2-7; TRBD1 agrees at 9 bases. This receptor was taken from a human donor with non-small cell lung cancer who had a partial response to radiotherapy plus ipilimumab. Here the CDR3 DNA reads TGTGCCAGCAGTGCTCGGACAGGGGTTGGAAACGAGCAGTACTTC. It encodes CASSARTGVGNEQYF.